The 7 T cell receptor beta chains given below trace back to one sample, sequenced in a study of chemoradiotherapy in HPV16-positive cancers. TCRdb keeps only in-frame clones here, not all; method: immunoSEQ multiplex PCR. The data show some 3,300 clones, approximately 77% seen once. The sample was acquired from a patient who underwent chemoradiotherapy. The receptors originated from a human donor with HPV-associated anogenital cancer.

V gene TRBV10-3 combines with J gene TRBJ1-3, with D unclear. Germline V gene data show CDR1 as ENHRY and CDR2 as SYGVKD. The CDR3 has 13 residues. V gave up 9 bases and J gave up 0 bases, with 9 bases separating them. In DNA, the CDR3 is TGTGCCATTCGAGCGGACTCTGGAAACACCATATATTTT. Amino acids: CAIRADSGNTIYF.

The V gene is TRBV2, the J gene TRBJ1-2, with no clear D. V lost 6 bases to trimming and J lost 8 bases, with 19 bases between them. The CDR3 covers 14 residues. CDR1 and CDR2 from the germline V gene are SNHLY and FYNNEI. In DNA form, the CDR3 reads TGTGCCAGCAGCGTTGTAACACACGTGGAGGGCTACACCTTC. Amino acid sequence: CASSVVTHVEGYTF.

This clone turned up a few times. The CDR3 sequence is CASSSGQGGEKLFF. CDR3 sequence (DNA): TGTGCCAGCAGTTCGGGACAGGGCGGCGAAAAACTGTTTTTT. V gene TRBV28 combines with J gene TRBJ1-4, with 9 bases identical to TRBD1. This CDR3 is 14 amino acids long. After removal of 4 bases from V and 8 bases from J, the junction contained 5 bases not matched to a gene. Germline loops: CDR1 MDHEN, CDR2 SYDVKM.

The V call is TRBV6-1, the J call TRBJ1-1; D possibly corresponds to TRBD1 (6 bases). CDR1 MNHNS and CDR2 SASEGT come from the germline V gene. The CDR3 has 12 residues. V was shortened by 11 bases and J by 1 base, with 11 bases between the two germline ends. DNA for the CDR3: TGTGCCTGCAAGACAGGGAACACTGAAGCTTTCTTT. Translating it yields CACKTGNTEAFF.

The chain recombines TRBV28 with TRBJ2-5; TRBD2 matches at 10 bases. Germline CDR1 MDHEN, CDR2 SYDVKM. V lost 4 bases, J lost 4 bases, and 6 bases stayed unmatched. The CDR3 runs 15 residues. The CDR3 nucleotides read TGTGCCAGCAGTTCAATTAGCGGGAGGCGAGAGACCCAGTACTTC. Translating gives CASSSISGRRETQYF.

CDR3 in amino acids: CASKWANYNEQFF. In nucleotides, the CDR3 is TGTGCCAGCAAGTGGGCCAACTACAATGAGCAGTTCTTC. This chain links TRBV28 with TRBJ2-1; D not resolved. CDR1 MDHEN and CDR2 SYDVKM come from the germline V gene. Trimming took off 7 bases at V and 3 bases at J, with 10 bases between the two ends. The CDR3 covers 13 residues.

This sequence joins TRBV7-2 and TRBJ2-7; no definite D call. The germline CDR1 and CDR2 sequences are SGHTA and FQGNSA. With 1 base removed from V and 1 base from J, the gap between germline ends came to 11 bases. This CDR3 has 15 residues. The CDR3 reads CASSLGGSSSYEQYF. As DNA, the CDR3 is TGTGCCAGCAGCTTAGGTGGGTCTAGTTCCTACGAGCAGTACTTC.